The subject of this entry is one T cell receptor (beta chain). Template-switching 5'RACE yielded the TCR cDNA; a universal primer site and UMIs were added in the process. TCRdb recomputed calls from the 5' RACE reads with MiXCR, one row per CDR3 protein. The sample consists of roughly 300,000 distinct CDR3 sequences, around 8.1% of them appearing once. These data belong to a study of T cells after yellow fever vaccination. The germline gives CDR1 SGHAT, CDR2 FQDESV (reference sequence). V lost 0 bases and J lost 0; bases outside the gene matches: 5. The CDR3 is made up of 19 amino acids. The rearrangement joins TRBV11-1 to TRBJ2-3; 14 bases match TRBD2. Specimen: PBMCs, collected about 41 days after the first yellow fever vaccination. The clonotype was recovered from a man between 18 and 29 years old who received the YFV17D yellow fever vaccine. The CDR3: CASSLATSGGETSTDTQYF. The CDR3 bases are TGTGCCAGCAGCTTAGCGACTAGCGGGGGGGAAACTAGCACAGATACGCAGTATTTT.